Listed here are 7 T cell receptor beta chains from one sample, sequenced in a study of blood T cell repertoires in COVID-19. The repertoire was sequenced with immunoSEQ multiplex PCR; TCRdb's copy has only in-frame clones and lacks some. The sample lists approximately 300,000 clones, roughly 82% occurring once. The sample taken for sequencing was peripheral blood. These receptors came from a woman in her fifties or sixties with acute or convalescent COVID-19.

The chain joins TRBV23-1 to TRBJ1-6; 7 bases are a match to TRBD1. TRBV23-1 is flagged as an ORF with uncertain function. The CDR3 spans 18 residues. V was pared by 7 bases and J by 0 bases, with 12 bases of the junction left unmatched. The CDR3, as DNA: TGCGCCAGCATCTTGGTACGACAGGGCAGCTCCTATAATTCACCCCTCCACTTT. It encodes CASILVRQGSSYNSPLHF.

V gene TRBV28 combines with J gene TRBJ2-7, with 8 bases aligning to TRBD1. Germline CDR1 and CDR2: MDHEN and SYDVKM. V shed 3 bases and J 2 bases; nucleotides not matched to a gene: 6. The CDR3 contains 15 residues. The CDR3: CASSFPRGPPYEQYF. The CDR3 DNA is TGTGCCAGCAGTTTCCCCAGGGGGCCTCCCTACGAGCAGTACTTC. Together with reference TRBV28 and TRBJ2-7, the CDR3 gives the full variable domain: DVKVTQSSRYLVKRTGEKVFLECVQDMDHENMFWYRQDPGLGLRLIYFSYDVKMKEKGDIPEGYSVSREKKERFSLILESASTNQTSMYLCASSFPRGPPYEQYFGPGTRLTVT.

This rearrangement joins TRBV28 to TRBJ2-1; D possibly corresponds to TRBD1 (5 bases). The V gene lost 2 bases and the J gene lost 9 bases, with 11 bases spanning the gap. Germline V gene sequence: CDR1 MDHEN, CDR2 SYDVKM. The CDR3 is 13 residues long. DNA for the CDR3: TGTGCCAGCAGTTTAGGGCGAACAGGTGAGCAGTTCTTC. Its translation is CASSLGRTGEQFF.

This chain links TRBV20-1 with TRBJ1-6; D call uncertain. Germline V gene data show CDR1 as DFQATT and CDR2 as SNEGSKA (reference sequence). V was cut by 3 bases and J by 7 bases, with 16 bases left in between. The length of the CDR3 is 15 residues. The CDR3 loop reads CSASGNLGGNSPLHF. The DNA for the CDR3 is TGCAGTGCTAGTGGGAACCTGGGAGGGAATTCACCCCTCCACTTT.

This clone was recorded a few times. The chain carries TRBV18 and TRBJ1-1; TRBD1 agrees at 12 bases. Germline V lookup: CDR1 KGHSH, CDR2 LQKENI. V was pared by 6 bases and J by 3 bases, with 11 bases of the junction left unmatched. This CDR3 comprises 17 residues. CDR3 protein: CASSRPGTGGFHTEAFF. CDR3 coding DNA: TGTGCCAGCTCGCGCCCCGGGACAGGGGGCTTCCACACTGAAGCTTTCTTT.

The chain joins TRBV11-3 to TRBJ1-3; 8 bases are a match to TRBD1. V lost 4 bases to trimming and J lost 5 bases; unmatched junction nucleotides: 7. CDR3 size: 15 residues. Germline lookup yields CDR1 SGHNT and CDR2 YENEEA. CDR3 protein: CASSSGTGGRNTIYF. CDR3 nucleotide sequence: TGTGCCAGCAGCTCGGGGACAGGAGGCCGAAACACCATATATTTT.

This clone has a single count. V is TRBV19 and J is TRBJ2-1, with TRBD1 as a possible D gene (5 bases). V lost 6 bases and J 5 bases, leaving 8 bases between the germline ends. The V gene's germline CDR1 is LNHDA and CDR2 SQIVND (reference sequence). The CDR3 sequence is 12 residues long. In DNA form, the CDR3 reads TGTGCCAGTAGAACAGGAAACAATGAGCAGTTCTTC. It yields the protein CASRTGNNEQFF.